This TCR beta chain originates from a study of CD8+ T cells in alopecia areata. Findings and limits, study-wide: Besides other cells, scalp samples also yield sequences of resident alphabeta T cells from normal skin.

This clone has more than one count but fewer than ten. Its target is unknown. Following extraction, RNA underwent reverse transcription to cDNA, which served as the sequencing template. Using immunoSEQ multiplex PCR, the repertoire was profiled, and TCRdb retains in-frame clones only, with some absent. This sample yields about 150,000 clones, of which 45% to 55% are seen a single time; 15% to 20% belongs to the top ten. Source: CD8+ T cells sorted from blood, taken at week 0. This TCR came from a human donor with alopecia areata.

The CDR3 loop is CASSLVVANTEAFF. As DNA, the CDR3 is TGTGCCAGCAGCTTAGTCGTGGCGAACACTGAAGCTTTCTTT. The V and J genes are TRBV7-9 and TRBJ1-1, with no clear D. This CDR3 has 14 amino acids. CDR1 and CDR2 (germline): SEHNR, FQNEAQ (reference sequence). Trimming left V 1 base short and J 1 base short, with 7 bases between.